The sequence of this T cell receptor beta chain was determined in a study of tumor and adjacent non-tumor tissue in lung cancer. A modified ARM-PCR protocol with three rounds of nested PCR amplified TCRbeta. In TCRdb, the multiplex PCR reads were re-called with MiXCR into one record per CDR3 protein. The profile shows around 210,000 distinct CDR3 sequences, around 71% of them singletons. On this clonotype itself: Its target is not known. Germline is not matched at one junction end, which may reflect a read error.

Study-wide results and caveats: Top 100 clones took a larger repertoire share in normal lung. Compared with tumor, normal lung showed significantly lower TCR diversity.

The length of the CDR3 is 12 residues. CDR1 is MNHEY, CDR2 SVGAGI, per germline. This sample's RNA came from whole unsorted tissue. The V gene is TRBV6-5, the J gene TRBJ1-2, with TRBD1 as a possible D gene (5 bases). The origin of this receptor is a man aged 55 to 69 with non-small cell lung cancer. The sequenced sample consisted of lung tumor tissue. CDR3 sequence (DNA): TGTGACAGCAGTAACCAGGGAGGCGGCTTCACCTTC. Translated, it gives CDSSNQGGGFTF.